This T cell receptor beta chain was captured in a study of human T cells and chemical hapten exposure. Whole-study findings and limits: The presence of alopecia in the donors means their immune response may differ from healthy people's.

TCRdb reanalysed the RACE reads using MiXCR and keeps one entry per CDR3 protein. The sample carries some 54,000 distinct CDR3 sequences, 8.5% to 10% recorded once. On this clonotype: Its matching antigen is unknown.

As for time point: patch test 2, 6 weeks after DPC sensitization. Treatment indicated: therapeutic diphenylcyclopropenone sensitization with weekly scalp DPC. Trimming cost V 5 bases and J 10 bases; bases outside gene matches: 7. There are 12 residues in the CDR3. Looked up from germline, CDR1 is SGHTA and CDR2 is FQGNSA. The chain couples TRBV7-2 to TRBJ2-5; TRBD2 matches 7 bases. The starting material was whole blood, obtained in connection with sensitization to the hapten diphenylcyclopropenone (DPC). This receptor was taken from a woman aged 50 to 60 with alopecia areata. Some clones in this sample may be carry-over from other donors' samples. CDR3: CASSPLRDYQYF. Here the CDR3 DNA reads TGTGCCAGCAGCCCGCTCCGGGACTACCAGTACTTC. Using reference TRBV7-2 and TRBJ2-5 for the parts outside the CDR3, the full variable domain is GAGVSQSPSNKVTEKGKDVELRCDPISGHTALYWYRQSLGQGLEFLIYFQGNSAPDKSGLPSDRFSAERTGGSVSTLTIQRTQQEDSAVYLCASSPLRDYQYFGPGTRLLVL.